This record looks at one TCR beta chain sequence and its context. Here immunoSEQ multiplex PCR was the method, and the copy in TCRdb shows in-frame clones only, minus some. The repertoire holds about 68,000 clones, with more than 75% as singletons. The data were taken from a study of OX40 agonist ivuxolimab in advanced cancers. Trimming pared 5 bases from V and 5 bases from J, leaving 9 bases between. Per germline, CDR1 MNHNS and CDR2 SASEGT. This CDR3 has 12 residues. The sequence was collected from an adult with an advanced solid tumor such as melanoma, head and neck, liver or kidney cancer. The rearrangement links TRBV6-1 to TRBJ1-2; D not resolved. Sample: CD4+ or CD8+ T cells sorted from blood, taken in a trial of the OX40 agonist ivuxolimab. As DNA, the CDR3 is TGTGCCAGCAGTTATTCAAAGTATGGCTACACCTTC. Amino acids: CASSYSKYGYTF.